The sequence of this TCR beta chain was determined in a study of T cells in localized non-small cell lung cancer. Findings and limits, study-wide: Higher T cell density in the blood was associated with longer overall survival, whereas higher adjacent-lung clonality associated with shorter survival. Among the top 100 tumor clones, a median around 62 appeared in adjacent lung. Compared with tumor, uninvolved adjacent lung displayed greater T cell clonality, ranking highest overall. One tumor region alone was sequenced, and heterogeneity therefore remains possible.

Germline V lookup: CDR1 WNHNN, CDR2 SYGVQD (reference sequence). V was cut by 6 bases and J by 0 bases, with 7 bases left in between. The CDR3 runs to 13 residues. About this clone itself: Its matching antigen is unknown.

Profiled with immunoSEQ multiplex PCR; TCRdb holds only in-frame clones, not every one. The sample shows about 76,000 clones, around 84% of them seen only once. V usage is TRBV10-1 and J usage is TRBJ2-3; a possible D gene is TRBD1 (5 bases). Here the sequenced sample was peripheral blood, taken before any cancer treatment. This clonotype was obtained from a female donor aged 60 or older with stage I lung adenocarcinoma. This CDR3 reads CASSDSSTDTQYF. DNA of the CDR3: TGCGCCAGCAGCGACAGCAGCACAGATACGCAGTATTTT.